This TCR beta chain was sequenced during a study of blood T cell repertoires in COVID-19. Study as a whole: From T cells, B-cell-depleted T cells, or PBMCs came the material, which was cDNA or gDNA.

In the authors' methods: Amplification from reference gene primers served as the basis for estimated nucleated cell counts. Data came from immunoSEQ multiplex PCR; TCRdb stores just in-frame clones and leaves some out. D and trimming come from the DNA, and the V and J calls and clone size come from that table. The top ten hold about 3% of the sample, which has hundreds of thousands of clones, more than 70% seen once. Patients at the Seattle site were enrolled during active infection and followed longitudinally. This clonotype was obtained from a woman aged 25 to 39 with COVID-19, enrolled during active disease. Sequences were obtained from peripheral blood.

CDR3 residues: CASSVSGGFHEQFF. The CDR3 bases are TGTGCCAGCAGCGTATCGGGGGGCTTCCATGAGCAGTTCTTC. This sequence joins TRBV7-9 and TRBJ2-1; D is possibly TRBD2 (7 bases). Germline values: CDR1 SEHNR, CDR2 FQNEAQ (reference sequence). CDR3 length: 14 residues. The V end was cut by 5 bases, the J end by 8 bases, with 16 bases between.